The clone carrying this T cell receptor beta chain was observed a few times. The antigen remains unidentified. This sample stems from a study of beta chain features in type 1 diabetes. Study-wide background: Patient and healthy donor groups were alike in age, gender and cell yields.

A sort by CD45RO/CCR7/CD25/CD127/CD95/CD27 yielded CD4+ naive, central memory, regulatory and stem cell-like memory cells. General study findings and limits: Moderate but significant shortening of TCRB CDR3s was recorded in all four CD4+ subsets from Type 1 diabetes patients.

The investigators reverse transcribed all of the isolated RNA, so they sequenced expressed TCRB transcripts. Sequenced naive, central memory and regulatory T cell samples produced an average of around 3.5 million reads. Method: immunoSEQ multiplex PCR; TCRdb's copy keeps in-frame clones and lacks some. The sample contains about 650,000 clones, roughly 12% of which appear only once. Germline CDR1 is SQVTM and CDR2 is ANQGSEA. J gave up 6 bases and V 7 bases, and 8 bases lay outside the gene matches. The CDR3 loop spans 12 amino acids. This receptor was identified in a man under 40 with type 1 diabetes. This rearrangement joins TRBV29-1 to TRBJ2-7; 8 bases are shared with TRBD1. The sequencing input was naive CD4+ T cells from blood. The CDR3 is CSAWTGMVEQYF. The CDR3 nucleotides are TGCAGCGCTTGGACAGGGATGGTCGAGCAGTACTTC.